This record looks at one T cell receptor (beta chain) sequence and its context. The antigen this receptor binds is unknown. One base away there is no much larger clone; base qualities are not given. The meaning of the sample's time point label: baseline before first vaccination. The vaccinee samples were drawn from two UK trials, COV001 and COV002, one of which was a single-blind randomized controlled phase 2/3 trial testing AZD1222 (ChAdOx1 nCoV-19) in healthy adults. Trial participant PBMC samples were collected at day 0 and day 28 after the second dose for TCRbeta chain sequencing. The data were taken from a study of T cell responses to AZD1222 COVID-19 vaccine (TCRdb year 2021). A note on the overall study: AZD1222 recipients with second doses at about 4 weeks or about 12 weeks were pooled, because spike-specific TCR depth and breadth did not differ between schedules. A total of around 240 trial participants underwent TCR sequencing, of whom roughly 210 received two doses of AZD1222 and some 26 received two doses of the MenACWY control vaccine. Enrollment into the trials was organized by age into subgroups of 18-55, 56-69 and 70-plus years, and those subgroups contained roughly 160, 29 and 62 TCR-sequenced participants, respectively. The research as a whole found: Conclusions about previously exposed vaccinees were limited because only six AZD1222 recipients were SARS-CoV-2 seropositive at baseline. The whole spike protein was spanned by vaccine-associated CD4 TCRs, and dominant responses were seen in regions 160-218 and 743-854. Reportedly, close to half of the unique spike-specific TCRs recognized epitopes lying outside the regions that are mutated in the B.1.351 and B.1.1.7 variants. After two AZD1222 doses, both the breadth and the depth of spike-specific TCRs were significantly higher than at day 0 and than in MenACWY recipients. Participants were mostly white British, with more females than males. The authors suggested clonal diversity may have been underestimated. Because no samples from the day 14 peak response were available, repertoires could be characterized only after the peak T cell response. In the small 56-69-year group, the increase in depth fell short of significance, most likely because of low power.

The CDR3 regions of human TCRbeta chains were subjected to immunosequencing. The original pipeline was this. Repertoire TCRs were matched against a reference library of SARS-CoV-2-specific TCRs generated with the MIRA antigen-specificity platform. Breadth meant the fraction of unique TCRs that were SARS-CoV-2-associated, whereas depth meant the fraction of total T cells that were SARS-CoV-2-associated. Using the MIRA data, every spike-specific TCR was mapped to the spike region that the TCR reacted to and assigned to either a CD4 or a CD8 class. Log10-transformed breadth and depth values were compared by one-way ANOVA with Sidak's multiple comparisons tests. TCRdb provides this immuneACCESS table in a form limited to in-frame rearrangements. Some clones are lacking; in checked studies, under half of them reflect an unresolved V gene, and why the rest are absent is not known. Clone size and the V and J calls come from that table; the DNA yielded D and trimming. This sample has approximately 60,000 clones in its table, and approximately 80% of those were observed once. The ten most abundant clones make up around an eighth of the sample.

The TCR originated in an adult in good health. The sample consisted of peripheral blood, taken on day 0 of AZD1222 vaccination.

The CDR3 protein is CASSKRSGTEAFF. The nucleotide sequence reads TGTGCCAGCAGTAAGAGGTCAGGCACTGAAGCTTTCTTT. The rearrangement combines TRBV6-2 or TRBV6-3 with TRBJ1-1; there is no confident call for the D gene. CDR1 and CDR2 are read off the germline V gene as MNHEY and SVGEGT. The CDR3, cysteine through phenylalanine, is 13 amino acids long. The retained sequence is limited to the CDR3, 39 bases, with the frame set at the first base. Trimming at the junction amounts to 5 bases on V and 4 bases on J, and the germline ends lie 11 bases apart.